These 5 T cell receptor beta chains were all obtained from the same sample, sequenced in a study of lymphopenia after photon versus proton radiotherapy. Profiling relied on immunoSEQ multiplex PCR, and the TCRdb table lists in-frame clones only, not all of them. In the table there are tens of thousands of clones, under 90% of which are singletons. The material sequenced was peripheral blood, taken from a patient treated with proton-based radiotherapy. Receptors were obtained from a woman aged 70-85 years with pancreatic cancer.

This chain uses TRBV7-2 with TRBJ2-1; tentative D call: TRBD2 (5 bases). With 5 bases removed from V and 8 bases from J, the gap between germline ends came to 13 bases. The CDR3 contains 13 residues. The germline CDR1 and CDR2 sequences are SGHTA and FQGNSA. CDR3 sequence reads: CASSRPGGYEQFF. The CDR3 DNA sequence: TGTGCCAGCAGCCGACCGGGCGGGTATGAGCAGTTCTTC.

V gene TRBV9 combines with J gene TRBJ2-7; 8 bases are shared with TRBD2. Germline V gene data show CDR1 as SGDLS and CDR2 as YYNGEE. This CDR3 is built from 15 residues. V trimming: 0 bases; J trimming: 4 bases; junction bases outside the gene matches: 6. CDR3 sequence (DNA): TGTGCCAGCAGCGTAGGGCGGGAGGTCATGTACGAGCAGTACTTC. This gives the protein CASSVGREVMYEQYF.

This chain uses TRBV2 with TRBJ2-1, with D possibly matching TRBD2 (6 bases). The V end was cut by 8 bases, the J end by 0 bases, with 11 bases between. This CDR3 is built from 14 residues. Germline V gives CDR1 SNHLY, CDR2 FYNNEI. CDR3 DNA sequence: TGTGCCAGCGTAGGGACTTTCTCCTACAATGAGCAGTTCTTC. Translation: CASVGTFSYNEQFF.

This clone was observed once. The chain couples TRBV4-2 to TRBJ2-7, with 11 bases fitting TRBD1. CDR1 LGHNA and CDR2 YNFKEQ come from the germline V gene. V gave up 5 bases and J gave up 6 bases; unmatched junction bases: 9. This CDR3 has 15 residues. In DNA, the CDR3 is TGTGCCAGCAGCTTAGCTGGACAGGGGGCGTCCGAGCAGTACTTC. Translated, it gives CASSLAGQGASEQYF.

Points on this clone: This same CDR3 is encoded by further DNA sequences in the sample. The chain's CDR3 is CASSLSSYEQYF. In nucleotides, the CDR3 is TGTGCCAGCAGCCTGAGCTCCTACGAGCAGTACTTC. The chain recombines TRBV7-9 with TRBJ2-7; D gene unclear. The V gene's germline CDR1 is SEHNR and CDR2 FQNEAQ (reference sequence). Deletions cut 5 bases from V and 0 bases from J, with 5 bases between. The CDR3 length is 12 residues. The variable domain in full, with the rest retrieved from reference TRBV7-9 and TRBJ2-7, is DTGVSQNPRHKITKRGQNVTFRCDPISEHNRLYWYRQTLGQGPEFLTYFQNEAQLEKSRLLSDRFSAERPKGSFSTLEIQRTEQGDSAMYLCASSLSSYEQYFGPGTRLTVT.